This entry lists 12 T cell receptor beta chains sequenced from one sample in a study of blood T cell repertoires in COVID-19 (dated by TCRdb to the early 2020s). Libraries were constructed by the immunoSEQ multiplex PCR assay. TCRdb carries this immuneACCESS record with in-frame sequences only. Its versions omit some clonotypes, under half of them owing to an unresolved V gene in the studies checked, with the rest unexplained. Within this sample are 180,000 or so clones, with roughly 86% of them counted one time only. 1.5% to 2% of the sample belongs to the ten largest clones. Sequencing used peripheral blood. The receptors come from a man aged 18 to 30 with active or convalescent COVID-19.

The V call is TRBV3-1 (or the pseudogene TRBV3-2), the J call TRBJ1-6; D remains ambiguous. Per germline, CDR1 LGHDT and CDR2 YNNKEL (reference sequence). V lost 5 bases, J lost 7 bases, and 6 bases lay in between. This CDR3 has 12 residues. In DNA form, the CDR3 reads TGTGCCAGCAGCTTAGTAAATTCACCCCTCCACTTT. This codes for CASSLVNSPLHF.

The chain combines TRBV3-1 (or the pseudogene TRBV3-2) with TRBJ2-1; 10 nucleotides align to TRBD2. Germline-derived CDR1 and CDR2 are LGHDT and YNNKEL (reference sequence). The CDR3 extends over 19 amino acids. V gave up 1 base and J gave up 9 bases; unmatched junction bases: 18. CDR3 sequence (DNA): TGTGCCAGCAGCCAAGGTTGGCTAGCGGGAGTTAAATTCCCTACTGAGCAGTTCTTC. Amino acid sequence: CASSQGWLAGVKFPTEQFF.

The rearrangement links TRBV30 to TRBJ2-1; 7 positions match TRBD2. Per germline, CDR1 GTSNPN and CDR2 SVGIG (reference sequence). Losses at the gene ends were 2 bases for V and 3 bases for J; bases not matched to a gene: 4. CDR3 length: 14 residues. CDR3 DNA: TGTGCCTGGAGTACGGGAGGCGGCTACAATGAGCAGTTCTTC. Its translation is CAWSTGGGYNEQFF. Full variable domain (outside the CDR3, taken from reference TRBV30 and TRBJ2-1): SQTIHQWPATLVQPVGSPLSLECTVEGTSNPNLYWYRQAAGRGLQLLFYSVGIGQISSEVPQNLSASRPQDRQFILSSKKLLLSDSGFYLCAWSTGGGYNEQFFGPGTRLTVL.

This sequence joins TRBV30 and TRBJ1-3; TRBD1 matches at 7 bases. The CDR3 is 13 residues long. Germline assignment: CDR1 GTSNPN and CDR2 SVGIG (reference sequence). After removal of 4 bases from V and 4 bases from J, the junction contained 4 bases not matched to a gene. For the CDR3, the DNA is TGTGCCTGGACCACAGGGGTCGGAAACACCATATATTTT. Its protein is CAWTTGVGNTIYF.

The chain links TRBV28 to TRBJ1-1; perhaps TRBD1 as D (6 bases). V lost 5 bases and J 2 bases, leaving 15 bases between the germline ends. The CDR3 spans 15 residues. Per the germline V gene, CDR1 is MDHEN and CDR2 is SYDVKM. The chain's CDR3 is CASSTRGGVNTEAFF. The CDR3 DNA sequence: TGTGCCAGCAGTACAAGAGGGGGTGTTAACACTGAAGCTTTCTTT.

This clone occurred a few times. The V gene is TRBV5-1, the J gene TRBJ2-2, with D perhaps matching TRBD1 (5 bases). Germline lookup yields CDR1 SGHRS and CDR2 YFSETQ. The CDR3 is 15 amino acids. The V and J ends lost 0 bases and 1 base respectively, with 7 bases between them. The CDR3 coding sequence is TGCGCCAGCAGCTTGGGGACACAGAACACCGGGGAGCTGTTTTTT. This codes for CASSLGTQNTGELFF.

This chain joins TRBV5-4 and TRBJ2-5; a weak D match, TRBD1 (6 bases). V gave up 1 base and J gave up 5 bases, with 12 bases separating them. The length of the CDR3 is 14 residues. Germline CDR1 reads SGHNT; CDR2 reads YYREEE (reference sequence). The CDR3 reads CASSLRGFLETQYF. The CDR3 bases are TGTGCCAGCAGCTTGAGGGGGTTCCTGGAGACCCAGTACTTC.

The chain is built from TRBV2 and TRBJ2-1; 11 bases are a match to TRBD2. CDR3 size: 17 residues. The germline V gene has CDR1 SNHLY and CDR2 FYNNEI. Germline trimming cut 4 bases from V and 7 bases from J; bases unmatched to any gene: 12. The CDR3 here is CASSGIAGGSRRNEQFF. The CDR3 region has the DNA TGTGCCAGCAGTGGGATAGCGGGAGGGTCTAGGAGGAATGAGCAGTTCTTC.

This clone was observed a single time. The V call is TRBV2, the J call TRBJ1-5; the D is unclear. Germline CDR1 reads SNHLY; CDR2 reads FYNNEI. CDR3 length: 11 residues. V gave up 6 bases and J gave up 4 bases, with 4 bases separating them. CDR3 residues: CASRRNQPQHF. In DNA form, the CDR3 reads TGTGCCAGCAGGCGGAATCAGCCCCAGCATTTT.

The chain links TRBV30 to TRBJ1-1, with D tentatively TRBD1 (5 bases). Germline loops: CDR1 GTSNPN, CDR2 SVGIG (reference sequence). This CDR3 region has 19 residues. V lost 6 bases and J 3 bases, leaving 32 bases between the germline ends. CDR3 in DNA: TGTGCCTGTGCAAAAATTCAGGGCACAAACTACAGAACCTACACTGAAGCTTTCTTT. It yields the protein CACAKIQGTNYRTYTEAFF.

CDR3 coding DNA: TGTGCCAGCAGTGCAGTGGGGACTAGCGGGAGATCTTACAATGAGCAGTTCTTC. Translated: CASSAVGTSGRSYNEQFF. This rearrangement joins TRBV2 to TRBJ2-1; 14 bases are a match to TRBD2. Per germline, CDR1 SNHLY and CDR2 FYNNEI. This CDR3 has 18 residues. The V gene end was trimmed by 4 bases and the J gene end by 4 bases; junction bases not matched to a gene: 9. Variable domain in full (rest from reference TRBV2 and TRBJ2-1): EPEVTQTPSHQVTQMGQEVILRCVPISNHLYFYWYRQILGQKVEFLVSFYNNEISEKSEIFDDQFSVERPDGSNFTLKIRSTKLEDSAMYFCASSAVGTSGRSYNEQFFGPGTRLTVL.

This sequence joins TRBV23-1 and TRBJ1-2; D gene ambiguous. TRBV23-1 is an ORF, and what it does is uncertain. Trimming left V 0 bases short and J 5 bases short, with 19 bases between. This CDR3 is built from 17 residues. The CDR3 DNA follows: TGCGCCAGCAGTCAATCCACAGTACGAACCCTTTGGTATGGCTACACCTTC. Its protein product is CASSQSTVRTLWYGYTF.